Presented here are 12 T cell receptor beta chains from one specimen sequenced in a study of cytomegalovirus exposure and HLA in healthy donors. The primer mix had 60 Vbeta and 13 Jbeta primers. Sequenced by immunoSEQ multiplex PCR; TCRdb stores in-frame clones only, minus some. The profile covers about 160,000 clones, with approximately 79% appearing a single time and more than 1.2% taken by the ten largest. The sample taken for sequencing was PBMCs. The receptors were sampled from a man aged 55 to 70 in good health and CMV-seronegative.

This clone was counted a single time. The rearrangement joins TRBV5-4 to TRBJ1-2; D gene ambiguous. Germline V gene sequence: CDR1 SGHNT, CDR2 YYREEE (reference sequence). V lost 2 bases and J 4 bases, leaving 12 bases between the germline ends. The length of the CDR3 is 14 residues. The CDR3 DNA sequence: TGTGCCAGCAGCTTTCTAGAATCGACCTATGGCTACACCTTC. Translating it yields CASSFLESTYGYTF.

The chain carries TRBV2 and TRBJ1-2; D remains ambiguous. V dropped 5 bases and J dropped 4 bases, with 14 bases sitting between them. Germline V CDR1 and CDR2: SNHLY, FYNNEI. CDR3 length equals 14 residues. In DNA, the CDR3 is TGTGCCAGCAGTCTGGAGGGCCGCCGCTATGGCTACACCTTC. Its translation is CASSLEGRRYGYTF.

The chain joins TRBV9 to TRBJ1-2, with TRBD1 matching over 7 bases. Germline CDR1 reads SGDLS; CDR2 reads YYNGEE. V was clipped by 3 bases and J by 8 bases; unmatched bases: 7. The CDR3 runs 13 residues. CDR3 in amino acids: CASSGHRGGGYTF. Here the CDR3 DNA reads TGTGCCAGCAGCGGACACAGGGGAGGAGGCTACACCTTC.

The gene calls are TRBV27 and TRBJ1-1; perhaps TRBD1 as D (6 bases). Germline CDR1 is MNHEY and CDR2 is SMNVEV (reference sequence). The CDR3 loop spans 11 amino acids. Trimming took 8 bases from V and 10 from J, leaving 14 bases between them. CDR3 sequence reads: CASLLGGRAFF. For the CDR3, the DNA is TGTGCCAGCCTTCTGGGGGGGCGAGCTTTCTTT.

This sequence joins TRBV28 and TRBJ1-5; D gene uncertain. Trimming pared 6 bases from V and 2 bases from J, leaving 14 bases between. CDR1 is MDHEN and CDR2 is SYDVKM in the germline V gene. The CDR3 totals 15 residues. The CDR3 region is CASSAGGDGNQPQHF. CDR3 nucleotide sequence: TGTGCCAGCAGCGCCGGAGGAGACGGCAATCAGCCCCAGCATTTT.

The chain's CDR3 is CASSLAGTANNSPLHF. CDR3 in DNA: TGCGCCAGCAGCTTGGCCGGGACAGCGAATAATTCACCCCTCCACTTT. J is TRBJ1-6 and V is TRBV5-1; 7 bases are shared with TRBD1. The CDR3 loop spans 16 amino acids. The V gene's germline CDR1 is SGHRS and CDR2 YFSETQ. V lost 0 bases, J lost 5 bases, and 5 bases stayed unmatched.

The sample holds a few counts of this clone. The chain employs TRBV7-2 and TRBJ1-2; D unclear. This CDR3 spans 16 amino acids. Germline CDR1 reads SGHTA; CDR2 reads FQGNSA. The V and J ends lost 0 bases and 5 bases respectively, with 16 bases between them. The CDR3 DNA follows: TGTGCCAGCAGCTTAGCAGGGTTGGGAGTCATTTATGGCTACACCTTC. Translated, it gives CASSLAGLGVIYGYTF.

The chain has TRBV6-5 and TRBJ1-1; D call uncertain. The CDR3 runs to 13 residues. V was shortened by 6 bases and J by 1 base, with 9 bases between the two germline ends. Germline V gene sequence: CDR1 MNHEY, CDR2 SVGAGI. The CDR3 DNA sequence: TGTGCCAGCAGACGACAAGAGAACACTGAAGCTTTCTTT. Translation gives CASRRQENTEAFF.

The rearrangement joins TRBV19 to TRBJ2-1, with 8 nucleotides matching TRBD2. CDR3 length: 13 residues. Looked up from germline, CDR1 is LNHDA and CDR2 is SQIVND (reference sequence). The CDR3 is CATSGGSYNEQFF. CDR3 nucleotide sequence: TGTGCGACCTCGGGGGGGTCCTACAATGAGCAGTTCTTC.

Remarks on this clone: A read error may explain this, as a much larger clone is one base away. The chain employs TRBV7-8 and TRBJ2-3; D is ambiguous. Germline CDR1 SGHVS, CDR2 FQNEAQ. The CDR3 consists of 13 residues. Trimming removed 2 bases from V and 2 bases from J, with 5 bases in between. The DNA of the CDR3 is TGTGCCAGCAGCTTATCCGTCACAGATACGCAGTATTTT. This gives the protein CASSLSVTDTQYF.

This clone appeared a few times. The junction does not match germline at one end; this may be a read error. V and J are TRBV7-9 and TRBJ1-2, with TRBD1 matching 8 bases. The CDR3 runs 15 residues. In germline, CDR1 is SEHNR, CDR2 FQNEAQ (reference sequence). CDR3 nucleotide sequence: TGTTCCAGCAGCTTAGCGGCGACAGGGGCTGGTGGCTACACCTTC. Its protein product is CSSSLAATGAGGYTF.

The chain recombines TRBV27 with TRBJ2-2, with 11 bases that match TRBD2. Germline CDR1 MNHEY, CDR2 SMNVEV (reference sequence). The V segment lost 6 bases and the J segment 7 bases; nucleotides outside the gene matches: 28. The CDR3 has 22 amino acids. CDR3 region: CASSPPRGLAGGPIPFGGELFF. CDR3 bases: TGTGCCAGCAGCCCACCTCGCGGGTTAGCGGGAGGGCCTATCCCTTTTGGCGGGGAGCTGTTTTTT.